This is a list of T cell receptor beta chains from one sample in a study of cytomegalovirus exposure and HLA in healthy donors. Generated by immunoSEQ multiplex PCR, the TCRdb table keeps only in-frame clones and is missing some. Seen here are about 150,000 clones, less than 80% observed once, and the top ten hold less than 2%. The sample taken for sequencing was PBMCs. These TCRs come from a female donor in good health and CMV-seropositive. The CDR3 runs from the conserved cysteine through the conserved F or W. A D gene is named only where the DNA matches it firmly. Not every row has a clone size; where given, it reads once, few, many or a size class.

NA TRBJ2-7 TRBV2 NA TGTGCCAGCAGGTTAGAGTTAGCGGAAGAGCAGTACTTC CASRLELAEEQYF
NA TRBJ2-1 TRBV4-1 TRBD1 TGCGCCAGCAGCCTACGAGCGGGACAGGGGATAGATGAGCAGTTCTTC CASSLRAGQGIDEQFF
NA TRBJ1-5 TRBV10-3 NA TGTGCCATCAGTGACAGATATAGCAATCAGCCCCAGCATTTT CAISDRYSNQPQHF
NA TRBJ1-2 TRBV5-5 TRBD1 TGTGCCAGCAGCTTTATAGGGACAGGGGAGGGCTACACCTTC CASSFIGTGEGYTF
NA TRBJ2-5 TRBV18 TRBD2 TGTGCCAGCTCAAGGACTAGCGGGGCTCAAGAGACTCAGTACTTC CASSRTSGAQETQYF
NA TRBJ2-5 TRBV7-9 TRBD2 TGTGCCAGCAGCTTCGGTCTTACTAGCGGGGAGATAGAGACCCAGTACTTC CASSFGLTSGEIETQYF
NA TRBJ2-5 TRBV4-1 TRBD1 TGCGCCAGCAGCCCAAGGGGGACAGGGGGCCGGGAGACCCAGTACTTC CASSPRGTGGRETQYF
NA TRBJ2-3 TRBV7-2 TRBD1 TGTGCCAGCAGCGTTGCCGGGACAGGGGGCACAGATACGCAGTATTTT CASSVAGTGGTDTQYF
NA TRBJ2-7 TRBV5-1 NA TGCGCCAGCAGAAGTGGACAGACCTACGAGCAGTACTTC CASRSGQTYEQYF
NA TRBJ2-2 TRBV10-1 NA TGCGCCAGCAGTGGCAGTGCGGGATCGAACACCGGGGAGCTGTTTTTT CASSGSAGSNTGELFF
NA TRBJ2-1 TRBV5-1 TRBD2 TGCGCCAGCAGATTTGATAGCGGGTACAATGAGCAGTTCTTC CASRFDSGYNEQFF
NA TRBJ2-1 TRBV5-1 TRBD1 TGCGCCAGCAGCCCTGGGACAGGGGATGAGCAGTTCTTC CASSPGTGDEQFF
NA TRBJ2-4 TRBV7-9 TRBD2 TGTGCCAGCAGTCAAGCGGGACGAGGAAACATTCAGTACTTC CASSQAGRGNIQYF
NA TRBJ2-5 TRBV4-1 TRBD2 TGCGCCAGCAGCCTGGGACTAGCGGGGGGTCAAGAGACCCAGTACTTC CASSLGLAGGQETQYF
once TRBJ2-5 TRBV9 NA TGTGCCAGCAGCGAGGGGGAGACCCAGTACTTC CASSEGETQYF
NA TRBJ2-3 TRBV7-9 NA TGTGCCAGCAGCTTAGTAAGGGCGGCGGCCCCGGAGGGCACAGATACGCAGTATTTT CASSLVRAAAPEGTDTQYF
few TRBJ2-1 TRBV7-2 TRBD1 TGTGCCAGCAGCTCGAACAGGGGTAATGAGCAGTTCTTC CASSSNRGNEQFF
few TRBJ2-3 TRBV6-1 TRBD2 TGTGCCAGCAGTGAAGCGTGGCTAGCGGATCCCACAGATACGCAGTATTTT CASSEAWLADPTDTQYF
NA TRBJ1-2 TRBV6-1 TRBD1 TGTGCCAGCAGGTCACAGGGGGCTAGTCATGGCTACACCTTC CASRSQGASHGYTF
NA TRBJ2-1 TRBV7-7 TRBD2 TGTGCCAGCAGCCCTGGGACTAGGGTGGTTGAGCAGTTCTTC CASSPGTRVVEQFF
NA TRBJ2-7 TRBV10-3 TRBD1 TGTGCCACCGGACAGGGGGCCTACGAGCAGTACTTC CATGQGAYEQYF
NA TRBJ1-5 TRBV7-9 NA TGTGCCAGCAGTCGGGACGGGACAATGCCCCAGCATTTT CASSRDGTMPQHF
NA TRBJ1-5 TRBV2 NA TGTGCCAGCAGTGTGAGGTCAGGGAGCAATCAGCCCCAGCATTTT CASSVRSGSNQPQHF
NA TRBJ2-7 TRBV30 TRBD1 TGTGCCTGGAGTGTAAGAAAACAGGGGGCGCGGGACGAGCAGTACTTC CAWSVRKQGARDEQYF
NA TRBJ2-5 TRBV30 TRBD2 TGTGCCTGGATGGGGAGCGGGGGACAAGAGACCCAGTACTTC CAWMGSGGQETQYF
NA TRBJ2-5 TRBV2 NA TGTGCCAGCAGTGCAGAAGGAGTTGGGTCAGAGACCCAGTACTTC CASSAEGVGSETQYF
once TRBJ1-1 TRBV10-3 TRBD1 TGTGCCATCAGCGAGACAGGGGGTACTGAAGCTTTCTTT CAISETGGTEAFF
NA TRBJ2-3 TRBV6-4 NA TGTGCCAGCAGTGACATCAGGGGAGATACGCAGTATTTT CASSDIRGDTQYF
NA TRBJ1-2 TRBV10-3 NA TGTGCCATCAGTGAGCGGCAGGGAAATGGCTACACCTTC CAISERQGNGYTF
few TRBJ2-2 TRBV4-1 NA TGCGCCAGCAGCCAAGGGCGGGACACCGGGGAGCTGTTTTTT CASSQGRDTGELFF
NA TRBJ1-2 TRBV6-1 TRBD1 TGTGCCAGCAGAGATGGGACAGGCCGCGGCTACACCTTC CASRDGTGRGYTF
NA TRBJ2-7 TRBV6-1 TRBD1 TGTGCCAGCAGCCGGGACAGATCCTACGAGCAGTACTTC CASSRDRSYEQYF
NA TRBJ2-6 TRBV7-9 NA TGTGCCAGCAGCTTAGGGGCTTACGGGGCCAACGTCCTGACTTTC CASSLGAYGANVLTF
few TRBJ2-7 TRBV4-1 TRBD2 TGCGCCAGCAGCCAAGAACCTAGCGGGGAGCAGTACTTC CASSQEPSGEQYF
NA TRBJ2-6 TRBV19 TRBD1 TGTGCCAGTAGTTGGGACAGCTCACCTGGGGCCAACGTCCTGACTTTC CASSWDSSPGANVLTF
NA TRBJ2-5 TRBV9 TRBD2 TGTGCCAGCAGCAAAGGACTAGCGGGACAAGAGACCCAGTACTTC CASSKGLAGQETQYF
NA TRBJ2-3 TRBV30 TRBD2 TGTGCCTGGAGTGTACTAAGGACTAGCGGGGGGGCCCTAACAGATACGCAGTATTTT CAWSVLRTSGGALTDTQYF
NA TRBJ2-5 TRBV28 TRBD1 TGTGCCAAACAGGACAGGGGGGGACCCCAGTACTTC CAKQDRGGPQYF
NA TRBJ1-5 TRBV7-9 NA TGTGCCAGCAGCTTAGCAGGTGGGGGGCAGCCCCAGCATTTT CASSLAGGGQPQHF
NA TRBJ2-1 TRBV28 TRBD2 TGTGCCAGCAGTTCCGGGGGGGGTCGCGGTGAGCAGTTCTTC CASSSGGGRGEQFF
NA TRBJ2-7 TRBV27 TRBD2 TGTGCCAGCAGTACCCTTGGGACTAGCGGTTCCTACGAGCAGTACTTC CASSTLGTSGSYEQYF
NA TRBJ1-3 TRBV5-1 NA TGCGCCAGCAGCTTGGGCAGGGGTTTGTCTGGAAACACCATATATTTT CASSLGRGLSGNTIYF
NA TRBJ2-1 TRBV10-2 NA TGCGCCAGCAGTGATCAGAACAATGGGCAGTTCTTC CASSDQNNGQFF
few TRBJ2-1 TRBV9 TRBD2 TGTGCCAGCGGCCTCCACACTAGCGCAAGTGAGCAGTTCTTC CASGLHTSASEQFF
NA TRBJ1-1 TRBV23-1 NA TGCGCCAGCAGTTGCCCGACACGATACTTGGCCGGGATTCCCGCTTTCTTT CASSCPTRYLAGIPAFF
few TRBJ1-4 TRBV19 NA TGTGCCAGTAGCAACCTCAGGGATCGTAATGAAAAACTGTTTTTT CASSNLRDRNEKLFF